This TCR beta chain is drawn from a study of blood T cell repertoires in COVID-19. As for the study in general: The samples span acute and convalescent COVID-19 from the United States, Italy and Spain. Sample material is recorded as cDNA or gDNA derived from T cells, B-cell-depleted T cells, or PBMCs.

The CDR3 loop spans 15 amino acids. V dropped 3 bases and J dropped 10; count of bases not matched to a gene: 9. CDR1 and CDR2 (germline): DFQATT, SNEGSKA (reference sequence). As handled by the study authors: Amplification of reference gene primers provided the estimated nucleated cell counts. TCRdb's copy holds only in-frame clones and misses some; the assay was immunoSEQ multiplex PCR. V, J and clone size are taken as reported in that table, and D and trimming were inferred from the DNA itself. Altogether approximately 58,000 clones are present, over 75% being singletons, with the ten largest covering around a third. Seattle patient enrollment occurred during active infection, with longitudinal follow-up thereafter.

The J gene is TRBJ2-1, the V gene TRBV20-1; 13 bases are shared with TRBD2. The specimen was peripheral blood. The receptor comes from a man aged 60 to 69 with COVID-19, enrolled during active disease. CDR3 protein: CSASSPGTSGNEQFF. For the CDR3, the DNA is TGCAGTGCTAGTTCCCCCGGGACTAGCGGGAACGAGCAGTTCTTC.